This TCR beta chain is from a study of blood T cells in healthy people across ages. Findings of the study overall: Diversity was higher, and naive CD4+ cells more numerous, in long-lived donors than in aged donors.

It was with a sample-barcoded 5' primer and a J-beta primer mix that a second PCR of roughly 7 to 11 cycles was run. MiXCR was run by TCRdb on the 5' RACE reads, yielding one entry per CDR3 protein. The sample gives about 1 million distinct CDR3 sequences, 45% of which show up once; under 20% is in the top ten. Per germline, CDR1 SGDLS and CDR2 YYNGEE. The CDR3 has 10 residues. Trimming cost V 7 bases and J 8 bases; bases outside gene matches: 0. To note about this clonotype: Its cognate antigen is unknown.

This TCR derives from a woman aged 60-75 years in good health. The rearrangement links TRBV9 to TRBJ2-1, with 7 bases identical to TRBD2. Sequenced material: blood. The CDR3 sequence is CASGGDEQFF. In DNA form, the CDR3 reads TGTGCCAGCGGGGGGGATGAGCAGTTCTTC.